This section outlines one TCR beta chain sequence together with its context. What this receptor recognizes is not known. No base quality information exists; no much larger clone differs at one position. This sample was included in a study of blood T cell repertoires in COVID-19 (dated by TCRdb to 2020 to 2021). For the wider study: Collaborator samples came from the United States, Italy and Spain and covered acute and convalescent phases of COVID-19. The material from the prospective study consisted of cDNA or gDNA derived from T cells, B-cell-depleted T cells, or PBMCs. Subjects who had been exposed to COVID-19, were actively infected with it, or had recovered from it provided the deeply sampled blood TCRbeta repertoires that made up the dataset. The repertoires were released in a freely available public database meant as a resource for research on the immune response to SARS-CoV-2. The samples were drawn from two sources: the first 160 participants of the ongoing ImmuneRACE study, and 1,000 to 1,500 subjects contributed by 6 global collaborators. Sample metadata almost always included a de-identified subject ID, COVID-19 status, age in years and sex. Where available, HLA class I and class II types were taken from metadata supplied by the sample provider and were not determined by assay-based typing.

Another Seattle source contributed samples from volunteer blood donors who had recovered from COVID-19. Whole blood was collected in K2EDTA tubes by collaborating institutions according to the institutions' own protocols. For TCRbeta analysis, collaborators shipped samples in one of three forms: frozen whole blood, isolated PBMCs, or DNA extracted from either of those sample types. Results the study describes overall, beyond this receptor: The amount of clinical and demographic metadata varied by source and participant and was provided uncurated.

Taken from the germline V gene, the CDR1 and CDR2 loops are SGHRS and YFSETQ. Deletion took 4 bases off V and 2 bases off J, with a span of 13 bases between the germline ends. From the cysteine through the phenylalanine, the CDR3 covers 15 amino acids. The kept DNA is CDR3 alone, 45 bases in frame from the first base. TCRbeta CDR3 regions were amplified from genomic DNA by means of the immunoSEQ Assay, a bias-controlled multiplex PCR. The study's processing was this. The number of nucleated cells in each sample was estimated from the amplification of reference gene primers within the assay. To quantify the absolute abundance of each unique TCRbeta CDR3 rearrangement, sequence reads were collapsed and filtered. For each sample, productive Simpson clonality was calculated by taking the square root of Simpson's diversity index across productive rearrangements. This immuneACCESS table, as held by TCRdb, lists in-frame sequences with V and J called but not all clones. Of the missing ones, under half trace to an unresolved V gene in checked studies; the others have no known cause. The V and J calls and clone size were taken over from that table, and D and trimming were inferred from the DNA. The sample yields roughly 250,000 clones; approximately 90% were counted once. The ten most abundant clones make up about 0.99% of the sample.

The TCR sequence derives from a woman aged 40 to 55 who had recovered from COVID-19. The chain employs TRBV5-1 and TRBJ2-1; the D gene is perhaps TRBD2, on 5 matching bases. Sequenced material: peripheral blood. The sequenced DNA is TGCGCCAGCAGCGCAGCGGAAGCCCCCTACAATGAGCAGTTCTTC. Its coded protein is CASSAAEAPYNEQFF.